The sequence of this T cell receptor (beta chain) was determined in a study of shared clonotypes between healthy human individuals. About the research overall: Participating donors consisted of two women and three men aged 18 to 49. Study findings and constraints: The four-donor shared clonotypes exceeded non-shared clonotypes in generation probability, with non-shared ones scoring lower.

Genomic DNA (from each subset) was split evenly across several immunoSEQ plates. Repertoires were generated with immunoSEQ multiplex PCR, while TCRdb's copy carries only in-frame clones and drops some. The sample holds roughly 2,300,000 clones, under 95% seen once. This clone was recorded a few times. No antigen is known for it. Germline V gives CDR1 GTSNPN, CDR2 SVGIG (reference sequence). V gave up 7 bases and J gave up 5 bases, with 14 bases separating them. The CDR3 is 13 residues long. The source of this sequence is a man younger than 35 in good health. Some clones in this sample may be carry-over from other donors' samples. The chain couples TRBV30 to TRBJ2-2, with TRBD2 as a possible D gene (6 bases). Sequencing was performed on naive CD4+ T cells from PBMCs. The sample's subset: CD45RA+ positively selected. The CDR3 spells CASRRGSTGELFF. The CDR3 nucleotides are TGTGCCTCCCGGAGGGGCTCGACCGGGGAGCTGTTTTTT.